This T cell receptor (beta chain) stems from a study of cytomegalovirus exposure and HLA in healthy donors. General observations from the study: Earlier analysis yielded a pattern in which most TCR beta V segments were productive about 90% or about 30% of the time. The authors judged a highly shared variant cluster likely a sequencing artifact.

Of note for this clone: Its antigen is still unknown.

The CDR3 loop spans 15 amino acids. Germline V gives CDR1 SGDLS, CDR2 YYNGEE. V lost 4 bases, J lost 2 bases, and 16 bases lay in between. The study ran its PCR with 60 Vbeta and 13 Jbeta primers. This table comes from immunoSEQ multiplex PCR, and its TCRdb copy is limited to in-frame clones, with some not included. Here the sample spans some 78,000 clones, approximately 70% being singletons. Sequencing was carried out using PBMCs. The V gene is TRBV9, the J gene TRBJ2-7, with TRBD1 as a possible D gene (5 bases). This sequence originates from a middle-aged woman in good health and CMV-seropositive. As DNA, the CDR3 is TGTGCCAGCAGCACAGGCCCCGCCTCGGCCTACGAGCAGTACTTC. This gives the protein CASSTGPASAYEQYF.